The 8 T cell receptor beta chains below were found in one sample sequenced in a study of PD-1 blockade in classical Hodgkin lymphoma. With no exception, relapse followed autologous stem cell transplantation in all patients, and brentuximab vedotin exposure varied. Measured with immunoSEQ multiplex PCR; TCRdb has only the in-frame clones, and not every one. The sample includes roughly 61,000 clones, 85% to 90% of them seen just once. Sample: peripheral blood mononuclear cells (PBMCs), taken at baseline. Receptors were obtained from a human donor with classical Hodgkin lymphoma.

The rearrangement links TRBV11-2 to TRBJ2-1; D is unclear. The V and J ends lost 3 bases and 8 bases respectively, with 8 bases between them. The V gene's germline CDR1 is SGHAT and CDR2 FQNNGV. The CDR3 loop spans 12 amino acids. This CDR3 reads CASSFHFYEQFF. As DNA, the CDR3 is TGTGCCAGCAGCTTCCACTTCTATGAGCAGTTCTTC.

The chain has TRBV18 and TRBJ1-2, with 9 bases lining up with TRBD1. Trimming removed 3 bases from V and 4 bases from J; junction bases left unmatched: 12. The CDR3 sequence is 17 residues long. CDR1 and CDR2 (germline): KGHSH, LQKENI. CDR3 in amino acids: CASSPGTGIVNPYGYTF. As DNA, the CDR3 is TGTGCCAGCTCACCGGGGACAGGGATCGTGAACCCCTATGGCTACACCTTC.

The chain carries TRBV6-5 and TRBJ2-2; 11 bases align to TRBD2. The V gene end was trimmed by 2 bases and the J gene end by 1 base; junction bases not matched to a gene: 0. This CDR3 is built from 16 residues. CDR1 is MNHEY and CDR2 is SVGAGI in the germline V gene. CDR3 region: CASSYGLAGNTGELFF. The CDR3 region has the DNA TGTGCCAGCAGTTACGGACTAGCGGGGAACACCGGGGAGCTGTTTTTT.

The genes are TRBV28 and TRBJ1-1, with D possibly matching TRBD1 (5 bases). Germline V gives CDR1 MDHEN, CDR2 SYDVKM. The CDR3 runs 13 residues. The germline V and J ends were trimmed by 6 bases and 11 bases, with 19 bases remaining between them. The CDR3 DNA follows: TGTGCCAGCAGCCAAAGTCCGGACATTTTGGCTTTCTTT. Translating it yields CASSQSPDILAFF.

The chain couples TRBV6-6 to TRBJ1-1, with D maybe TRBD1 (6 bases). The CDR3 is made up of 11 amino acids. Trimming stripped 6 bases from V and 8 bases from J, with 10 bases between. The germline gives CDR1 MNHNY, CDR2 SVGAGI (reference sequence). The CDR3 reads CASSRGWEAFF. CDR3 in DNA: TGTGCCAGCAGCAGGGGTTGGGAAGCTTTCTTT.

The genes are TRBV25-1 and TRBJ1-2, with D possibly matching TRBD1 (5 bases). Per the germline V gene, CDR1 is MGHDK and CDR2 is SYGVNS. V was cut by 8 bases and J by 0 bases, with 7 bases left in between. There are 12 residues in the CDR3. The CDR3 region is CASRGANYGYTF. Written as DNA, the CDR3 is TGTGCCAGCCGAGGGGCTAACTATGGCTACACCTTC.

This chain links TRBV10-1 with TRBJ2-1; no clear D gene. CDR3 length: 12 residues. The germline V gene encodes CDR1 WNHNN and CDR2 SYGVQD (reference sequence). Trimming left V 8 bases short and J 9 bases short, with 14 bases between. The CDR3 loop is CASGKSSGEQFF. The CDR3 DNA sequence: TGCGCCAGCGGAAAGTCTAGTGGTGAGCAGTTCTTC.

The V gene is TRBV4-2, the J gene TRBJ2-5, with a possible D match to TRBD1 (5 bases). Trimming removed 0 bases from V and 5 bases from J, with 10 bases in between. This CDR3 has 14 amino acids. Per germline, CDR1 LGHNA and CDR2 YNFKEQ. The CDR3 is CASSQDQGSETQYF. DNA of the CDR3: TGTGCCAGCAGCCAAGATCAGGGAAGTGAGACCCAGTACTTC.